The sequence of this T cell receptor beta chain was determined in a study of cytomegalovirus exposure and HLA in healthy donors. Study findings and constraints: Across donors, presence/absence analyses took sequencing depth to be roughly uniform. A later analysis reported that several of the most significant clusters appeared to be linked to common viral pathogens, among them Epstein-Barr virus. In vitro data verified a few CMV-associated chains as specific for CMV antigens.

Amplification used 60 Vbeta primers and 13 Jbeta primers. Assay used: immunoSEQ multiplex PCR; TCRdb lists only in-frame clones, some missing. The table records 150,000 to 200,000 clones, over 65% of them present only once. On this clone: As yet, its antigen is unknown.

The sequenced sample consisted of PBMCs. The sequence was collected from a man aged 18 to 29 in good health and CMV-seropositive.

The CDR3 reads CAWRANMNTEAFF. The CDR3 DNA sequence: TGTGCCTGGAGGGCCAACATGAACACTGAAGCTTTCTTT. The chain joins TRBV30 to TRBJ1-1; D gene uncertain. This CDR3 is 13 amino acids long. Germline values: CDR1 GTSNPN, CDR2 SVGIG (reference sequence). Trimming left V 3 bases short and J 0 bases short, with 8 bases between.